The TCR beta chain described here comes from a study of cytomegalovirus exposure and HLA in healthy donors. Study findings and constraints: Most TCR sequences were uncommon, yet certain public TCRs appeared in many donors. The study designated about 160 TCR beta chains cytomegalovirus-associated.

With 60 Vbeta and 13 Jbeta primers, the PCR was carried out. Sequencing was performed with immunoSEQ multiplex PCR; in TCRdb, only in-frame clones are kept and a portion is missing. The table shows roughly 100,000 clones, with 71% occurring only once. As for this clone: Its target is not known.

V gave up 4 bases and J gave up 5 bases; unmatched junction bases: 6. CDR1 SEHNR and CDR2 FQNEAQ come from the germline V gene (reference sequence). This CDR3 has 15 amino acids. This TCR derives from a female donor in good health and CMV-seronegative. Material: PBMCs. J is TRBJ2-7 and V is TRBV7-9; TRBD2 matches at 12 bases. The CDR3 here is CASSSRLAGVHEQYF. Written as DNA, the CDR3 is TGTGCCAGCAGCTCACGACTAGCGGGAGTACACGAGCAGTACTTC.